This T cell receptor (beta chain) derives from a study of blood T cell repertoires in COVID-19 (dated by TCRdb to about 2020). Looking at the study overall: Collaborator samples came from the United States, Italy and Spain and covered acute and convalescent phases of COVID-19. The material from the prospective study consisted of cDNA or gDNA derived from T cells, B-cell-depleted T cells, or PBMCs. The dataset comprised deeply sampled blood TCRbeta repertoires from subjects exposed to, actively infected with, or recovered from COVID-19. The repertoires were released in a freely available public database intended as a resource for research on the immune response to SARS-CoV-2. The samples were drawn from two sources: the first 160 participants of the ongoing ImmuneRACE study, and 950 to 1,500 subjects contributed by 6 global collaborators. The sample metadata nearly always contained a de-identified subject ID, COVID-19 status, age in years and sex. Where HLA class I and class II types were available, the types were taken from metadata supplied by the sample provider, not from assay-based typing.

A note on this clone: It has no known antigen specificity. No much larger clonotype is one base removed from it; base qualities were not supplied.

The full study reports these points: The amount of clinical and demographic metadata varied by source and participant and was provided uncurated.

TCRbeta CDR3 regions were amplified from genomic DNA by means of the immunoSEQ Assay, a bias-controlled multiplex PCR. Per the authors' processing: The number of nucleated cells in each sample was estimated by amplification of reference gene primers within the assay. Sequence reads were collapsed and filtered to measure the absolute abundance of every unique TCRbeta CDR3 rearrangement. For each sample, productive Simpson clonality was calculated as the square root of Simpson's diversity index across productive rearrangements. Imported from immuneACCESS, the table was reduced by TCRdb to in-frame sequences with V and J called. These copies leave out some clones; in studies compared against another copy, an unresolved V gene accounts for under half, and the cause of the remainder is not known. V, J and clone size reflect that table, while D and trimming were determined from the DNA. Present in this sample are more than 150,000 clones, around 87% of which were seen just once. In total, the top ten clones hold less than 0.7% of the sample.

The germline V gene (reference sequence) sets CDR1 to LNHDA and CDR2 to SQIVND. From its cysteine to its phenylalanine, the CDR3 spans 15 amino acids. Of all the DNA, just the CDR3 is kept, 45 bases in frame from base 1. V was cut back by 5 bases and J by 3 bases, leaving a gap of 17 bases between them. Whole blood was collected in K2EDTA tubes by collaborating institutions according to the institutions' own protocols. Collaborator samples were shipped for TCRbeta analysis as frozen whole blood, isolated PBMCs, or DNA extracted from either sample type. This clonotype was sampled from a man aged 50-60 years with acute or convalescent COVID-19. The chain couples TRBV19 to TRBJ2-7, with TRBD1 perhaps the D gene, on 6 matching bases. The sequencing input was peripheral blood. At the DNA level, the sequence is TGTGCCAGTAGTCCCAACGCACAGGGTTTCTACGAGCAGTACTTC. It translates to CASSPNAQGFYEQYF. Here the CDR3 is joined to the reference TRBV19 and TRBJ2-7 genes, and the full variable domain is: DGGITQSPKYLFRKEGQNVTLSCEQNLNHDAMYWYRQDPGQGLRLIYYSQIVNDFQKGDIAEGYSVSREKKESFPLTVTSAQKNPTAFYLCASSPNAQGFYEQYFGPGTRLTVT.